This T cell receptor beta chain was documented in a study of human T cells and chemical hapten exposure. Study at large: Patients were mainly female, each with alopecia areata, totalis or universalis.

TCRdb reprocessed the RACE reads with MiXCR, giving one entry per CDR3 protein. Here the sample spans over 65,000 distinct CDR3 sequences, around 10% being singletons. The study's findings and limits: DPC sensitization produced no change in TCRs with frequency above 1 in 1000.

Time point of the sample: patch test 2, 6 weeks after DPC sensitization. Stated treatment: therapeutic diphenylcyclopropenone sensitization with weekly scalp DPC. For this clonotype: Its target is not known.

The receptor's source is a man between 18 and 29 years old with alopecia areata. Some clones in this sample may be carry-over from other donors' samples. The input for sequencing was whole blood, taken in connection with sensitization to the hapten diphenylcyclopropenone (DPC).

CDR3 sequence (DNA): TGCGCCAGCAGCTTGAGGGTGGAGACCCAGTACTTC. This codes for CASSLRVETQYF. The V and J genes are TRBV5-1 and TRBJ2-5; D is unclear. The CDR3 totals 12 residues. Germline CDR1 reads SGHRS; CDR2 reads YFSETQ. V lost 1 base to trimming and J lost 5 bases, with 6 bases between them. Full variable domain (remainder filled in from reference TRBV5-1 and TRBJ2-5): KAGVTQTPRYLIKTRGQQVTLSCSPISGHRSVSWYQQTPGQGLQFLFEYFSETQRNKGNFPGRFSGRQFSNSRSEMNVSTLELGDSALYLCASSLRVETQYFGPGTRLLVL.